These T cell receptor beta chains were read from a single sample in a study of blood T cell repertoires in COVID-19. Assay: immunoSEQ multiplex PCR; the TCRdb copy retains only in-frame clones and omits some. Here the sample spans 200,000 to 250,000 clones, about 90% being singletons. The sequencing input was PBMCs or T cells enriched from blood (not recorded which). The receptors shown here come from a man aged 25-40 years who had been exposed to COVID-19. Each CDR3 is given with its conserved first and last residue. The D gene is left open where the match is weak. The size entry is marked missing in some rows and otherwise reads once, few, many or a size class.

J gene: TRBJ2-2; D gene: NA; clone size: NA; V gene: TRBV11-3; CDR3 protein: CASSLDLATGELFF; CDR3 DNA: TGTGCCAGCAGCTTAGATCTAGCAACCGGGGAGCTGTTTTTT
J gene: TRBJ2-7; D gene: NA; clone size: NA; V gene: TRBV5-1; CDR3 protein: CASSSRVGVSSYEQYF; CDR3 DNA: TGCGCCAGCAGCTCTAGGGTCGGGGTCTCCTCCTACGAGCAGTACTTC
J gene: TRBJ2-5; D gene: NA; clone size: NA; V gene: TRBV20-1; CDR3 protein: CSASFAGWQETQYF; CDR3 DNA: TGCAGTGCTAGTTTCGCGGGGTGGCAAGAGACCCAGTACTTC
J gene: TRBJ1-3; D gene: NA; clone size: NA; V gene: TRBV19; CDR3 protein: CASSKTAQGSGNTIYF; CDR3 DNA: TGTGCCAGTAGTAAAACAGCACAGGGATCGGGAAACACCATATATTTT
J gene: TRBJ2-7; D gene: NA; clone size: NA; V gene: TRBV7-2; CDR3 protein: CASSHGGGPPYEQYF; CDR3 DNA: TGTGCCAGCAGCCATGGGGGGGGGCCGCCCTACGAGCAGTACTTC
J gene: TRBJ2-1; D gene: TRBD2; clone size: few; V gene: TRBV4-1; CDR3 protein: CASSQDGTSLNEQFF; CDR3 DNA: TGCGCCAGCAGCCAAGACGGGACTAGCCTCAATGAGCAGTTCTTC
J gene: TRBJ2-7; D gene: TRBD1; clone size: NA; V gene: TRBV18; CDR3 protein: CASSSPAGTGSYEQYF; CDR3 DNA: TGTGCCAGCTCATCACCAGCCGGGACAGGGTCCTACGAGCAGTACTTC
J gene: TRBJ2-3; D gene: NA; clone size: NA; V gene: TRBV6-4; CDR3 protein: CASSVAGSTDTQYF; CDR3 DNA: TGTGCCAGCAGTGTGGCGGGGAGCACAGATACGCAGTATTTT
J gene: TRBJ2-1; D gene: TRBD1; clone size: NA; V gene: TRBV6-2/TRBV6-3; CDR3 protein: CASSQRTGGYYNEQFF; CDR3 DNA: TGTGCCAGCAGTCAAAGGACAGGGGGCTACTACAATGAGCAGTTCTTC
J gene: TRBJ1-2; D gene: NA; clone size: NA; V gene: TRBV6-5; CDR3 protein: CASRFGRGIYGYTF; CDR3 DNA: TGTGCCAGCAGATTCGGCAGGGGCATCTATGGCTACACCTTC
J gene: TRBJ1-3; D gene: TRBD1; clone size: NA; V gene: TRBV19; CDR3 protein: CASSTGTGGVTIYF; CDR3 DNA: TGTGCCAGTAGTACTGGGACAGGGGGAGTCACCATATATTTT
J gene: TRBJ1-3; D gene: TRBD1; clone size: few; V gene: TRBV30; CDR3 protein: CAWIRTGRNTIYF; CDR3 DNA: TGTGCCTGGATTCGGACAGGGAGAAACACCATATATTTT
J gene: TRBJ1-4; D gene: TRBD1; clone size: NA; V gene: TRBV20-1; CDR3 protein: CSARDREELFF; CDR3 DNA: TGCAGTGCTAGGGACAGGGAGGAACTGTTTTTT
J gene: TRBJ1-5; D gene: NA; clone size: NA; V gene: TRBV6-4; CDR3 protein: CASSECKSRDWHQPQHF; CDR3 DNA: TGTGCCAGCAGTGAATGTAAGTCCCGGGATTGGCATCAGCCCCAGCATTTT
J gene: TRBJ1-6; D gene: NA; clone size: NA; V gene: TRBV15; CDR3 protein: CATSREQNFNSPLHF; CDR3 DNA: TGTGCCACCAGCAGAGAGCAGAATTTTAATTCACCCCTCCACTTT
J gene: TRBJ1-5; D gene: NA; clone size: once; V gene: TRBV4-1; CDR3 protein: CASSQDLAQPQHF; CDR3 DNA: TGCGCCAGCAGCCAAGATCTAGCTCAGCCCCAGCATTTT
J gene: TRBJ2-5; D gene: NA; clone size: once; V gene: TRBV5-1; CDR3 protein: CASSGGGSQETQYF; CDR3 DNA: TGCGCCAGCAGTGGGGGGGGCAGTCAAGAGACCCAGTACTTC
J gene: TRBJ2-1; D gene: TRBD2; clone size: NA; V gene: TRBV7-2; CDR3 protein: CASSPSGGASNEQFF; CDR3 DNA: TGTGCCAGCAGCCCTAGCGGGGGGGCGAGCAATGAGCAGTTCTTC
J gene: TRBJ1-6; D gene: NA; clone size: NA; V gene: TRBV9; CDR3 protein: CASSPGRAYNSPLHF; CDR3 DNA: TGTGCCAGCAGCCCCGGGAGGGCTTATAATTCACCCCTCCACTTT
J gene: TRBJ1-5; D gene: NA; clone size: NA; V gene: TRBV27; CDR3 protein: CASSLFGANSNQPQHF; CDR3 DNA: TGTGCCAGCAGTCTTTTTGGAGCGAATAGCAATCAGCCCCAGCATTTT
J gene: TRBJ2-2; D gene: TRBD2; clone size: NA; V gene: TRBV6-5; CDR3 protein: CASRWGGGDTGELFF; CDR3 DNA: TGTGCCAGCAGGTGGGGCGGGGGAGACACCGGGGAGCTGTTTTTT
J gene: TRBJ2-7; D gene: NA; clone size: NA; V gene: TRBV6-5; CDR3 protein: CASNTGPDGEQYF; CDR3 DNA: TGTGCCAGCAATACAGGTCCCGATGGCGAGCAGTACTTC
J gene: TRBJ1-2; D gene: NA; clone size: once; V gene: TRBV28; CDR3 protein: CASSQGPTNYGYTF; CDR3 DNA: TGTGCCAGCAGCCAGGGCCCGACTAACTATGGCTACACCTTC
J gene: TRBJ2-5; D gene: TRBD2; clone size: NA; V gene: TRBV11-1; CDR3 protein: CASSLGPREGTQYF; CDR3 DNA: TGTGCCAGCAGCTTAGGTCCCAGGGAGGGGACCCAGTACTTC
J gene: TRBJ2-7; D gene: NA; clone size: NA; V gene: TRBV2; CDR3 protein: CASSAAELASYEQYF; CDR3 DNA: TGTGCCAGCAGTGCAGCCGAACTCGCCTCCTACGAGCAGTACTTC
J gene: TRBJ1-4; D gene: NA; clone size: NA; V gene: TRBV6-2/TRBV6-3; CDR3 protein: CASSSGGFRTNEKLFF; CDR3 DNA: TGTGCCAGCAGTTCTGGAGGTTTTCGGACTAATGAAAAACTGTTTTTT
J gene: TRBJ1-2; D gene: NA; clone size: few; V gene: TRBV5-1; CDR3 protein: CASSPNVAQGTYGYTF; CDR3 DNA: TGCGCCAGCAGCCCTAATGTCGCCCAGGGGACCTATGGCTACACCTTC